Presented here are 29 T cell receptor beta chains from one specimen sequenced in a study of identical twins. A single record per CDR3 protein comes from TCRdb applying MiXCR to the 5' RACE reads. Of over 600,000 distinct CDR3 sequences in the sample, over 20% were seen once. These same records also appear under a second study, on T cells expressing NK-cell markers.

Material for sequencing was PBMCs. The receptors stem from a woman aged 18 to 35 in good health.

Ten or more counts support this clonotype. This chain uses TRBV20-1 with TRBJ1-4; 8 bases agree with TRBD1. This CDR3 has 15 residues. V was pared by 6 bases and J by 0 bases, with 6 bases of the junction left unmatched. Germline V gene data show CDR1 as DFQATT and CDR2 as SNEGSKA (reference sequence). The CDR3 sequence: CSALDRVATNEKLFF. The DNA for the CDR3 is TGCAGTGCCCTGGACAGGGTTGCAACTAATGAAAAACTGTTTTTT.

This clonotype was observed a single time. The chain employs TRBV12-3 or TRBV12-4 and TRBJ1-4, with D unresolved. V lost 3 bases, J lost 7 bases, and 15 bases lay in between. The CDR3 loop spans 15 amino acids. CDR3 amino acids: CASSFSGEGVEKLFF. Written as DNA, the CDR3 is TGTGCCAGCAGTTTTTCCGGAGAGGGAGTTGAAAAACTGTTTTTT.

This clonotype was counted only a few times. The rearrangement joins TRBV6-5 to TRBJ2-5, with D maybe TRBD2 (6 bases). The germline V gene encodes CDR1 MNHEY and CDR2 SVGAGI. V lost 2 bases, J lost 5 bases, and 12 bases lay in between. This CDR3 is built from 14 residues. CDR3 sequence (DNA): TGTGCCAGCAGTTACGGGGGGTTTGGGGAGACCCAGTACTTC. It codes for CASSYGGFGETQYF.

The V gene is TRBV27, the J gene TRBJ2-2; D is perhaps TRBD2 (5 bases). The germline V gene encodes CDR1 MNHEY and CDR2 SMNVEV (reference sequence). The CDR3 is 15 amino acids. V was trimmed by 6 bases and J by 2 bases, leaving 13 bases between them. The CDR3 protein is CASRRLAANTGELFF. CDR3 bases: TGTGCCAGCAGGAGGCTAGCAGCCAACACCGGGGAGCTGTTTTTT.

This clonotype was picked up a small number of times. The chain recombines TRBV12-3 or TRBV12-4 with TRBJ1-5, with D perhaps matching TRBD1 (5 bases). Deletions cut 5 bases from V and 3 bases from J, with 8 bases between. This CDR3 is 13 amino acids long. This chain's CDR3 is CASSRQFNQPQHF. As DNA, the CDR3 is TGTGCCAGCAGTAGACAGTTCAATCAGCCCCAGCATTTT.

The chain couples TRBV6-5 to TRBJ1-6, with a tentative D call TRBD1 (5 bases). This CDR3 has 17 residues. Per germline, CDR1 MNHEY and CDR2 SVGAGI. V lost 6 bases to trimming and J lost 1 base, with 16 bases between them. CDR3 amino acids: CASSLQGVASYNSPLHF. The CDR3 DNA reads TGTGCCAGCAGCCTTCAGGGAGTTGCATCCTATAATTCACCCCTCCACTTT.

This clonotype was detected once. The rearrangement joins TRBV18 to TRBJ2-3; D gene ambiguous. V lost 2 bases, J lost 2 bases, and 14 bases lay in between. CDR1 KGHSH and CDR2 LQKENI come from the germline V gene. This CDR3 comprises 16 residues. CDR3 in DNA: TGTGCCAGCTCACCAGGTGAAGCGTCTGTCACAGATACGCAGTATTTT. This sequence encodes CASSPGEASVTDTQYF.

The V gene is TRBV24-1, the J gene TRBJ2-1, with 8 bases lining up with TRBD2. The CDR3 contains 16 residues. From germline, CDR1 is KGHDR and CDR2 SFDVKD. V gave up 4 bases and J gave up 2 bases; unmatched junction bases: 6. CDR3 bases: TGTGCCACCAGTGACCCCGCGGGGGGAACCTACAATGAGCAGTTCTTC. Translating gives CATSDPAGGTYNEQFF.

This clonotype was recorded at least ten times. CDR3 sequence reads: CATRQGRNEQFF. CDR3 DNA: TGTGCCACCCGACAGGGGAGGAATGAGCAGTTCTTC. V usage is TRBV15 and J usage is TRBJ2-1, with 8 positions matching TRBD1. The CDR3 totals 12 residues. The junction had 4 bases not matched to a gene; V was cut back by 8 bases and J by 7 bases. Per the germline V gene, CDR1 is LNHNV and CDR2 is YYDKDF (reference sequence). Full variable domain (rest looked up from reference TRBV15 and TRBJ2-1): DAMVIQNPRYQVTQFGKPVTLSCSQTLNHNVMYWYQQKSSQAPKLLFHYYDKDFNNEADTPDNFQSRRPNTSFCFLDIRSPGLGDTAMYLCATRQGRNEQFFGPGTRLTVL.

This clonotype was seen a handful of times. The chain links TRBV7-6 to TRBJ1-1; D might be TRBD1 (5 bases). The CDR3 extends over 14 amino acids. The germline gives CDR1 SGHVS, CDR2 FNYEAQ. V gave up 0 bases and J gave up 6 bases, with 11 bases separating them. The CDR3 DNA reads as TGTGCCAGCAGCTTAGCGGGGGACGGTCCTGAAGCTTTCTTT. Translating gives CASSLAGDGPEAFF. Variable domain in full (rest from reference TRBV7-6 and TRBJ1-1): GAGVSQSPRYKVTKRGQDVALRCDPISGHVSLYWYRQALGQGPEFLTYFNYEAQQDKSGLPNDRFSAERPEGSISTLTIQRTEQRDSAMYRCASSLAGDGPEAFFGQGTRLTVV.

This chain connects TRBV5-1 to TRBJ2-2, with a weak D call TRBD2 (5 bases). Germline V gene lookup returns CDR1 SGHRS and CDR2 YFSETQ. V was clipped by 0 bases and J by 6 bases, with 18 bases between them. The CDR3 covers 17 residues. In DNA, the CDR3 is TGCGCCAGCAGCTTGGACTCGGTTAAGAGGGCGTCCGGGGAGCTGTTTTTT. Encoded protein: CASSLDSVKRASGELFF.

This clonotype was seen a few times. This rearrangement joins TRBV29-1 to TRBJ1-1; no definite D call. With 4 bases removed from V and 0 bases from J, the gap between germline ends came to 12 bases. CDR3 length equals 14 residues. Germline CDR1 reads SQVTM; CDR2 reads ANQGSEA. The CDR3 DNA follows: TGCAGCGTTGGGGTGCGGACCTTGAACACTGAAGCTTTCTTT. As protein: CSVGVRTLNTEAFF.

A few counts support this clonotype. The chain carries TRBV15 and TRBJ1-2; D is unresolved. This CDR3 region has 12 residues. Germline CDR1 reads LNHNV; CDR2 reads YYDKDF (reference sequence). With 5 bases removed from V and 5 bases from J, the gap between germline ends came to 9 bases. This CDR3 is CATSYREYGYTF. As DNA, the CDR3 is TGTGCCACCAGCTACCGAGAGTATGGCTACACCTTC.

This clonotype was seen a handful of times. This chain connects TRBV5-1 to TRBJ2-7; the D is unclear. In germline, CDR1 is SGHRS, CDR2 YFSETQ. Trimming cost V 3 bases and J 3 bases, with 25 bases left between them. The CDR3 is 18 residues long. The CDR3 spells CASSSTDPGGRRHYEQYF. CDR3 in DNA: TGCGCCAGCAGCTCCACAGATCCTGGCGGAAGGCGACACTACGAGCAGTACTTC. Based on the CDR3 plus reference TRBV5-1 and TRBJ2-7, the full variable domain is KAGVTQTPRYLIKTRGQQVTLSCSPISGHRSVSWYQQTPGQGLQFLFEYFSETQRNKGNFPGRFSGRQFSNSRSEMNVSTLELGDSALYLCASSSTDPGGRRHYEQYFGPGTRLTVT.

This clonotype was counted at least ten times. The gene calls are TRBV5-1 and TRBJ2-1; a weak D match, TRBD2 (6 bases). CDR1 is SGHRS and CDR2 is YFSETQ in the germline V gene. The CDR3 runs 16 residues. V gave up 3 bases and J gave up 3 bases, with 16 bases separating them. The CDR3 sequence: CASSSARDFVYNEQFF. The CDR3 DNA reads TGCGCCAGCAGCTCCGCCCGGGACTTTGTCTACAATGAGCAGTTCTTC.

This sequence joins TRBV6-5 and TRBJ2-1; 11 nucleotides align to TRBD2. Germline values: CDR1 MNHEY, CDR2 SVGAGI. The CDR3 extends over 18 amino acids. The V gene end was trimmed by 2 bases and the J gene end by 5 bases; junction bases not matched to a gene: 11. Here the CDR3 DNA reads TGTGCCAGCAGTTACGCCCCTCTACTAGCGGGAGAAGACAATGAGCAGTTCTTC. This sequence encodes CASSYAPLLAGEDNEQFF.

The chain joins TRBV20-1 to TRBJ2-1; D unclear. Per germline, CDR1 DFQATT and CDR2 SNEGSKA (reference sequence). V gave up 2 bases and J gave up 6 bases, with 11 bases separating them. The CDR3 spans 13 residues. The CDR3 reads CSARLRTGNEQFF. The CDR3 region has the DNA TGCAGTGCTAGACTTAGGACGGGCAATGAGCAGTTCTTC.

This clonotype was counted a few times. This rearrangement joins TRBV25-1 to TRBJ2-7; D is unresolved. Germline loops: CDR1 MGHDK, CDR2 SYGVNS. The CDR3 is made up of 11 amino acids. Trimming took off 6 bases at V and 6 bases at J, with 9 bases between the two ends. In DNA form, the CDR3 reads TGTGCCAGCAGGCTTGGCGCCGAGCAGTACTTC. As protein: CASRLGAEQYF.

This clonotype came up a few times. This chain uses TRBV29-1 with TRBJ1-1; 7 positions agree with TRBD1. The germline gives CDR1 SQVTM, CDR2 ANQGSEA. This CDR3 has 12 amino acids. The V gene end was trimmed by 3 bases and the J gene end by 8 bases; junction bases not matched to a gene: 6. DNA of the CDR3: TGCAGCGTTGACGGCAGGGGGGAAGAAGCTTTCTTT. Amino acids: CSVDGRGEEAFF. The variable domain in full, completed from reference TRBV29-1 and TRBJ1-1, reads SAVISQKPSRDICQRGTSLTIQCQVDSQVTMMFWYRQQPGQSLTLIATANQGSEATYESGFVIDKFPISRPNLTFSTLTVSNMSPEDSSIYLCSVDGRGEEAFFGQGTRLTVV.

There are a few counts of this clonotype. CDR3 nucleotides: TGTGCCAGCAGTCCTATAGGCGGGAGTTTCGACAATGAGCAGTTCTTC. This codes for CASSPIGGSFDNEQFF. The chain employs TRBV27 and TRBJ2-1; 7 bases agree with TRBD2. This CDR3 spans 16 amino acids. The germline gives CDR1 MNHEY, CDR2 SMNVEV (reference sequence). V shed 5 bases and J 5 bases; nucleotides not matched to a gene: 12.

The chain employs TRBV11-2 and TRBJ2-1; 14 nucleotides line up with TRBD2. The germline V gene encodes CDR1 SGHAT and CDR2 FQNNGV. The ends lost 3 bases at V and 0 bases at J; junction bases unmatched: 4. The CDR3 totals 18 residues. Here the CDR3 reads CASSFRLAGGSSYNEQFF. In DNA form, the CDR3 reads TGTGCCAGCAGCTTCAGACTAGCGGGAGGGAGCTCCTACAATGAGCAGTTCTTC.

The CDR3 is CASSVTLAGGLETQYF. The CDR3 DNA is TGTGCCAGCAGCGTAACGCTAGCGGGAGGGCTAGAGACCCAGTACTTC. The chain is built from TRBV9 and TRBJ2-5; 12 bases fit TRBD2. Germline CDR1 and CDR2: SGDLS and YYNGEE. V shed 1 base and J 4 bases; nucleotides not matched to a gene: 5. The CDR3 extends over 16 amino acids.

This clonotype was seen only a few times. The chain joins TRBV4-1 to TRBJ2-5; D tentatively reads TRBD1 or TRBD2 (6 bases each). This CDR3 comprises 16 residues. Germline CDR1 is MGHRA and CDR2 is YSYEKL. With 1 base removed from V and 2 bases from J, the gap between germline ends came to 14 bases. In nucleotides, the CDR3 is TGCGCCAGCAGCCAAGGTTATGGCGGGACACAAGAGACCCAGTACTTC. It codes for CASSQGYGGTQETQYF.

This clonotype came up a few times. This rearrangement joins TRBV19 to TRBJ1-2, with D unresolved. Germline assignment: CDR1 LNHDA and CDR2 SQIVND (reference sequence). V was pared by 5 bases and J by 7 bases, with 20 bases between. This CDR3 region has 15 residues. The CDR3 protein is CASSALIPPSSGYTF. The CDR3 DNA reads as TGTGCCAGTAGTGCTTTGATACCCCCGAGCTCTGGCTACACCTTC.

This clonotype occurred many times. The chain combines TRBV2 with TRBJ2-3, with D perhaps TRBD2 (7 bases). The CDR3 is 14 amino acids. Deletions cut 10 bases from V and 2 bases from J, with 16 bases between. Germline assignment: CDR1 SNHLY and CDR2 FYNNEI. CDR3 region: CATQGQRDTDTQYF. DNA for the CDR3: TGTGCCACCCAGGGGCAGCGGGACACAGATACGCAGTATTTT.

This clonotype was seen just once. In DNA form, the CDR3 reads TGTGCCAGCAGTGACGGGGGGCGCGTCGCAGATACGCAGTATTTT. This codes for CASSDGGRVADTQYF. The chain combines TRBV6-4 with TRBJ2-3; the D gene could be TRBD1 or TRBD2 (6 bases each). The CDR3 contains 15 residues. Germline loops: CDR1 MRHNA, CDR2 SNTAGT. V shed 2 bases and J shed 4 bases, with 13 bases lying between them.

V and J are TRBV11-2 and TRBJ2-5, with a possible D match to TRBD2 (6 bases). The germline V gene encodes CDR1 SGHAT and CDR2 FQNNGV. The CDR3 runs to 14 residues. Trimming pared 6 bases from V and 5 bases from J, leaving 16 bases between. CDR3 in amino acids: CASRLQGGWETQYF. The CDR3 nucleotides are TGTGCCAGCAGACTTCAGGGAGGCTGGGAGACCCAGTACTTC.

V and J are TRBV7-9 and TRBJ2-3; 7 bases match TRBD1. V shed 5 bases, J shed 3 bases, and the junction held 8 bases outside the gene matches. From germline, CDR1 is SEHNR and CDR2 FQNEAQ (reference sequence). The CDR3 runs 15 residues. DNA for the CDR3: TGTGCCAGCAGCCTCACGACAGGGTCGACAGATACGCAGTATTTT. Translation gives CASSLTTGSTDTQYF.

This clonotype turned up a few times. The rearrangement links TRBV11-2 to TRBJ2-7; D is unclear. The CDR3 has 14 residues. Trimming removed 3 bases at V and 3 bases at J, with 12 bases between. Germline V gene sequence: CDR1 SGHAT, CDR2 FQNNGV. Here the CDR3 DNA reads TGTGCCAGCAGCTTCGGCTGGGGAATCTACGAGCAGTACTTC. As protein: CASSFGWGIYEQYF.